The clone carrying this TCR beta chain has more than one count but fewer than ten. The target antigen is unknown. This specimen comes from a study of T cell repertoires in cytomegalovirus infection. TCRdb recomputed calls from the reads with MiXCR, one row per CDR3 protein. The table lists about 900,000 distinct CDR3 sequences, around 30% of them singletons. V was pared by 8 bases and J by 8 bases, with 15 bases between. Germline loops: CDR1 MNHEY, CDR2 SMNVEV (reference sequence). The CDR3 is 13 residues long. The source material was cultured CD8+ T cells from PBMCs, sampled from culture after CMV antigen stimulation. The chain links TRBV27 to TRBJ1-4, with no clear D. This TCR was recovered from a human donor in good health (CMV status not recorded). Some clones in this sample may be carry-over from other donors' samples. The CDR3, as DNA: TGTGCCAGCGCGAGGATAGGAGGCGAAAAACTGTTTTTT. Protein sequence: CASARIGGEKLFF.